The 25 T cell receptor beta chains below were found in one sample sequenced in a study of blood T cell repertoires in COVID-19 (dated by TCRdb to 2020 to 2021). The protocol used for the library was the immunoSEQ multiplex PCR assay. The clones in this table, taken by TCRdb from immuneACCESS, are in-frame only. Not every clone is retained; where verified, under half of the shortfall comes from an unresolved V gene, and the cause of the rest is unknown. Counted in this sample were approximately 270,000 clones; 70% to 90% of them appeared once. The ten largest clones represent approximately 10% of the sample. The sample was peripheral blood. The origin of the receptors is a woman in her sixties or seventies with acute or convalescent COVID-19.

The rearrangement links TRBV5-4 to TRBJ1-2; D is unresolved. Trimming took off 4 bases at V and 0 bases at J, with 16 bases between the two ends. From germline, CDR1 is SGHNT and CDR2 YYREEE (reference sequence). CDR3 length: 16 residues. The CDR3 DNA reads as TGTGCCAGCAGCGGCCGCGTTGGGCACACTAACTATGGCTACACCTTC. Translation gives CASSGRVGHTNYGYTF.

This sequence joins TRBV2 and TRBJ1-3, with D possibly matching TRBD1 (5 bases). The CDR3 covers 14 residues. The V end lost 8 bases, the J end lost 4 bases, and 15 bases lay between the germline ends. Per germline, CDR1 SNHLY and CDR2 FYNNEI. The chain's CDR3 is CASRAGTTGNTIYF. CDR3 in DNA: TGTGCCAGCCGGGCGGGGACCACCGGAAACACCATATATTTT.

The chain is built from TRBV9 and TRBJ2-5; weak D call: TRBD2 (8 bases). V was pared by 1 base and J by 1 base, with 14 bases between. The CDR3 sequence is 16 residues long. Germline V gene lookup returns CDR1 SGDLS and CDR2 YYNGEE. The CDR3 region has the DNA TGTGCCAGCAGCGTACTTAGCGGGACAGTCCAAGAGACCCAGTACTTC. Translation gives CASSVLSGTVQETQYF. The full variable domain, rest sourced from reference TRBV9 and TRBJ2-5, is DSGVTQTPKHLITATGQRVTLRCSPRSGDLSVYWYQQSLDQGLQFLIQYYNGEERAKGNILERFSAQQFPDLHSELNLSSLELGDSALYFCASSVLSGTVQETQYFGPGTRLLVL.

The V gene is TRBV21-1, the J gene TRBJ2-5; whether TRBD2, the table's D call, matches the DNA was not checked. TRBV21-1 is listed as a pseudogene. CDR3 length: 16 residues. CDR3 residues: CASSKLAGGIQETQYF. The CDR3, as DNA: TGTGCCAGCAGCAAACTAGCGGGGGGGATTCAAGAGACCCAGTACTTC.

The chain combines TRBV5-1 with TRBJ2-1, with TRBD2 matching over 8 bases. In germline, CDR1 is SGHRS, CDR2 YFSETQ. V shed 5 bases and J 5 bases; nucleotides not matched to a gene: 12. CDR3 length equals 16 residues. The CDR3 bases are TGCGCCAGCAGTTTGACCACGCGGGGGGTCAACAATGAGCAGTTCTTC. It is translated as CASSLTTRGVNNEQFF.

CDR3 residues: CASSGGTATEAFF. The CDR3 DNA reads as TGTGCCAGCAGTGGAGGGACAGCCACTGAAGCTTTCTTT. The J gene is TRBJ1-1, the V gene TRBV6-4, with 7 positions matching TRBD1. Germline CDR1 MRHNA, CDR2 SNTAGT. This CDR3 comprises 13 residues. Germline trimming cut 4 bases from V and 4 bases from J; bases unmatched to any gene: 3.

The rearrangement joins TRBV6-6 to TRBJ2-5; D may be TRBD2 (6 bases). The V end was cut by 2 bases, the J end by 5 bases, with 15 bases between. In germline, CDR1 is MNHNY, CDR2 SVGAGI (reference sequence). This CDR3 region has 15 residues. This CDR3 is CASSYGGGKGETQYF. The DNA of the CDR3 is TGTGCCAGCAGTTACGGAGGCGGGAAGGGGGAGACCCAGTACTTC.

This rearrangement joins TRBV14 to TRBJ2-3; D is ambiguous. V was pared by 0 bases and J by 2 bases, with 9 bases between. The CDR3 covers 15 residues. The germline V gene encodes CDR1 SGHDN and CDR2 FVKESK. This CDR3 is CASSQEGRTTDTQYF. Here the CDR3 DNA reads TGTGCCAGCAGCCAAGAGGGCAGAACCACAGATACGCAGTATTTT.

Only a few counts were recorded for this clone. V and J are TRBV6-1 and TRBJ1-5; 7 positions match TRBD1. CDR1 and CDR2 (germline): MNHNS, SASEGT. This CDR3 has 15 residues. The V and J ends lost 1 base and 3 bases, in that order; junction bases with no gene match: 3. CDR3 residues: CASSEGTGINQPQHF. CDR3 in DNA: TGTGCCAGCAGTGAAGGGACAGGAATCAATCAGCCCCAGCATTTT.

A word on this clone: The same CDR3 is also encoded by other DNA sequences in this sample. The gene calls are TRBV3-1 (or the pseudogene TRBV3-2) and TRBJ1-2, with 7 nucleotides matching TRBD1. Trimming at V came to 4 bases and at J to 4 bases, leaving 3 bases not matched to a gene. In germline, CDR1 is LGHDT, CDR2 YNNKEL (reference sequence). The CDR3 has 13 amino acids. The CDR3, as DNA: TGTGCCAGCAGCCTCAGGGGGACCTATGGCTACACCTTC. Translation gives CASSLRGTYGYTF.

J is TRBJ1-4 and V is TRBV6-6; D is undetermined. Germline V CDR1 and CDR2: MNHNY, SVGAGI (reference sequence). V gave up 8 bases and J gave up 0 bases, with 16 bases separating them. The CDR3 runs 16 residues. The CDR3 coding sequence is TGTGCCAGCCAGTCCCGAATAGCAGCAACTAATGAAAAACTGTTTTTT. Encoded protein: CASQSRIAATNEKLFF.

This chain joins TRBV5-6 and TRBJ1-1; D call uncertain. This CDR3 region has 14 residues. The V end lost 2 bases, the J end lost 10 bases, and 18 bases lay between the germline ends. In germline, CDR1 is SGHDT, CDR2 YYEEEE. CDR3 protein: CASSFLGRLEGAFF. DNA for the CDR3: TGTGCCAGCAGCTTCCTAGGAAGGCTTGAGGGAGCTTTCTTT.

This clone has a single count. This chain connects TRBV12-3 or TRBV12-4 to TRBJ1-2, with D perhaps TRBD1 (6 bases). V was shortened by 6 bases and J by 5 bases, with 10 bases between the two germline ends. The CDR3 is 12 residues long. This CDR3 reads CASSTTGYGYTF. DNA of the CDR3: TGTGCCAGCAGCACCACAGGGTATGGCTACACCTTC.

This clone was recorded a few times. The chain employs TRBV7-3 and TRBJ1-6; 9 positions agree with TRBD1. Germline V lookup: CDR1 SGHTA, CDR2 FQGTGA. The V gene end was trimmed by 5 bases and the J gene end by 7 bases; junction bases not matched to a gene: 6. The CDR3 runs to 15 residues. CDR3 sequence (DNA): TGTGCCAGCAGCACGGGGACAGGGCAAAATTCACCCCTCCACTTT. Its translation is CASSTGTGQNSPLHF. Full variable domain (outside the CDR3, taken from reference TRBV7-3 and TRBJ1-6): GAGVSQTPSNKVTEKGKYVELRCDPISGHTALYWYRQSLGQGPEFLIYFQGTGAADDSGLPNDRFFAVRPEGSVSTLKIQRTERGDSAVYLCASSTGTGQNSPLHFGNGTRLTVT.

This clone was detected once. The chain couples TRBV18 to TRBJ1-5, with D tentatively TRBD1 (6 bases). The CDR3 consists of 15 residues. Trimming left V 3 bases short and J 6 bases short, with 15 bases between. Germline V gives CDR1 KGHSH, CDR2 LQKENI. The CDR3: CASSPQAGVGQPQHF. CDR3 DNA sequence: TGTGCCAGCTCACCGCAGGCAGGGGTGGGTCAGCCCCAGCATTTT.

This clone was detected only once. This chain connects TRBV3-1 (or the pseudogene TRBV3-2) to TRBJ2-1, with 7 bases aligning to TRBD1. There are 15 residues in the CDR3. V was clipped by 4 bases and J by 7 bases; unmatched bases: 10. The V gene's germline CDR1 is LGHDT and CDR2 YNNKEL (reference sequence). This chain's CDR3 is CASSRQGQITNEQFF. Written as DNA, the CDR3 is TGTGCCAGCAGCCGGCAGGGACAGATAACTAATGAGCAGTTCTTC.

Notes on this clone: At the DNA level, this CDR3 is encoded by other sequences in the same sample as well. This sequence joins TRBV6-5 and TRBJ1-2; TRBD1 matches 7 bases. CDR3 length: 15 residues. J lost 4 bases, V lost 2 bases, and 7 bases had no gene match. Germline-derived CDR1 and CDR2 are MNHEY and SVGAGI. The CDR3 DNA is TGTGCCAGCAGTTACAGGGCCGACAGGGCCTATGGCTACACCTTC. It codes for CASSYRADRAYGYTF.

This clone was recorded only once. The rearrangement joins TRBV27 to TRBJ1-2; 9 positions agree with TRBD1. Trimming cost V 5 bases and J 11 bases; bases outside gene matches: 12. Germline loops: CDR1 MNHEY, CDR2 SMNVEV (reference sequence). The CDR3 covers 14 residues. CDR3 amino acids: CASSPDRGGGRYTF. The CDR3 region has the DNA TGTGCCAGCAGTCCGGACAGGGGTGGAGGTCGGTACACCTTC.

This clone was found a few times. The chain employs TRBV11-2 and TRBJ1-1; D might be TRBD1 (5 bases). The V gene lost 3 bases and the J gene lost 5 bases, with 13 bases spanning the gap. Germline CDR1 is SGHAT and CDR2 is FQNNGV. The CDR3 covers 14 residues. The CDR3 bases are TGTGCCAGCAGCTTCGGGGGATTGGAGACTGAAGCTTTCTTT. It translates to CASSFGGLETEAFF.

The CDR3 protein is CASSRSSGADTQYF. CDR3 coding DNA: TGTGCCAGCAGCCGGAGTAGCGGAGCAGATACGCAGTATTTT. The chain joins TRBV9 to TRBJ2-3; tentatively, D is TRBD2 (6 bases). The length of the CDR3 is 14 residues. The V gene's germline CDR1 is SGDLS and CDR2 YYNGEE. V gave up 4 bases and J gave up 4 bases, with 13 bases separating them.

The J gene is TRBJ2-7, the V gene TRBV30; 10 nucleotides align to TRBD1. Germline CDR1 is GTSNPN and CDR2 is SVGIG (reference sequence). The CDR3 sequence is 15 residues long. With 2 bases clipped from V and 6 bases from J, the junction kept 10 bases outside the gene matches. CDR3 loop: CAWSSSRDRGPEQYF. The CDR3 nucleotides are TGTGCCTGGAGTTCTTCCCGGGACAGGGGACCCGAGCAGTACTTC. The full variable domain, its missing parts supplied by reference TRBV30 and TRBJ2-7, is SQTIHQWPATLVQPVGSPLSLECTVEGTSNPNLYWYRQAAGRGLQLLFYSVGIGQISSEVPQNLSASRPQDRQFILSSKKLLLSDSGFYLCAWSSSRDRGPEQYFGPGTRLTVT.

CDR3 coding DNA: TGTGCCAGCAGTTGGGGACTACCGACTAGCGGGGGGCAATACAATGAGCAGTTCTTC. Translation: CASSWGLPTSGGQYNEQFF. The chain couples TRBV27 to TRBJ2-1, with 13 positions matching TRBD2. CDR1 is MNHEY and CDR2 is SMNVEV in the germline V gene (reference sequence). V shed 4 bases, J shed 4 bases, and the junction held 13 bases outside the gene matches. The CDR3 runs to 19 residues.

This rearrangement joins TRBV10-1 to TRBJ1-6, with a weak D call TRBD1 (5 bases). Per germline, CDR1 WNHNN and CDR2 SYGVQD (reference sequence). The V gene lost 2 bases and the J gene lost 7 bases, with 9 bases spanning the gap. The CDR3 extends over 14 amino acids. This CDR3 is CASSEETVNSPLHF. The CDR3 DNA reads TGCGCCAGCAGTGAGGAGACAGTAAATTCACCCCTCCACTTT.

The chain is built from TRBV15 and TRBJ2-7; 7 positions agree with TRBD1. Germline V gives CDR1 LNHNV, CDR2 YYDKDF (reference sequence). Germline trimming cut 3 bases from V and 5 bases from J; bases unmatched to any gene: 7. CDR3 length equals 14 residues. DNA for the CDR3: TGTGCCACCAGCAGGCATCAGGGGGATCACGAGCAGTACTTC. It translates to CATSRHQGDHEQYF.

The chain links TRBV6-5 to TRBJ1-2; 7 nucleotides line up with TRBD1. The length of the CDR3 is 14 residues. The ends lost 7 bases at V and 4 bases at J; junction bases unmatched: 9. Germline CDR1 MNHEY, CDR2 SVGAGI. CDR3 bases: TGTGCCAGCACCCCGACAGGGAGGACCTATGGCTACACCTTC. It encodes CASTPTGRTYGYTF.